The text below deals with one TCR beta chain. Its antigen specificity is not known. There are no base qualities to consult, and no much larger clone falls within one base. This entry comes from a study of blood T cell repertoires in COVID-19 (dated by TCRdb to about 2020). Background on the whole study: Samples from collaborators originated in the United States, Italy and Spain and spanned both the acute and convalescent phases of COVID-19. The material from the prospective study consisted of cDNA or gDNA derived from T cells, B-cell-depleted T cells, or PBMCs. Subjects who had been exposed to COVID-19, were actively infected with it, or had recovered from it provided the deeply sampled blood TCRbeta repertoires that made up the dataset. The repertoires were made available in a free public database intended to serve as a resource for research on the immune response to SARS-CoV-2. Samples came from the ongoing ImmuneRACE study (first 160 participants) plus 1,254 subjects from 6 global collaborators. The sample metadata nearly always contained a de-identified subject ID, COVID-19 status, age in years and sex. Where HLA class I and class II types were available, the types were taken from metadata supplied by the sample provider, not from assay-based typing.

The CDR3 runs 12 residues from the cysteine to the phenylalanine. Only the CDR3 part of the read is kept: 36 bases, read in frame from the first base. V lost 4 bases and J lost 5 bases; the stretch between them is 8 bases long. CDR1 and CDR2 are drawn from the germline V gene: ENHRY, SYGVKD. TCRbeta CDR3 regions were amplified from genomic DNA by means of the immunoSEQ Assay, a bias-controlled multiplex PCR. Per the authors' processing: The number of nucleated cells in each sample was estimated by amplification of reference gene primers within the assay. To quantify the absolute abundance of each unique TCRbeta CDR3 rearrangement, sequence reads were collapsed and filtered. Productive Simpson clonality was computed per sample as the square root of Simpson's diversity index over productive rearrangements. TCRdb took this table from immuneACCESS and kept in-frame rearrangements with V and J called. Such tables lack part of the clones; where checked against another copy, unresolved V genes explain under half of the gap, and the rest is unexplained. V and J calls plus clone size are reproduced from that table; the DNA served to infer D and trimming. Present in this sample are about 230,000 clones, roughly 85% of which were seen just once. Clones ranked in the top ten supply 2.5% to 3% of the sample.

Study-wide findings and limitations: How much clinical and demographic metadata was included differed by source and by participant, and the metadata was provided uncurated.

Collaborating institutions collected whole blood in K2EDTA tubes following their own protocols. For TCRbeta analysis, collaborators shipped samples in one of three forms: frozen whole blood, isolated PBMCs, or DNA extracted from either of those sample types. The receptor's source is a woman aged 70 to 79 with active or convalescent COVID-19. Here the chain combines TRBV10-3 and TRBJ2-5, with the identity of the D gene unclear. Sequencing was performed on peripheral blood. The CDR3 protein sequence reads: CAISAEAETQYF. The sequence in DNA is TGTGCCATCAGTGCCGAGGCGGAGACCCAGTACTTC.